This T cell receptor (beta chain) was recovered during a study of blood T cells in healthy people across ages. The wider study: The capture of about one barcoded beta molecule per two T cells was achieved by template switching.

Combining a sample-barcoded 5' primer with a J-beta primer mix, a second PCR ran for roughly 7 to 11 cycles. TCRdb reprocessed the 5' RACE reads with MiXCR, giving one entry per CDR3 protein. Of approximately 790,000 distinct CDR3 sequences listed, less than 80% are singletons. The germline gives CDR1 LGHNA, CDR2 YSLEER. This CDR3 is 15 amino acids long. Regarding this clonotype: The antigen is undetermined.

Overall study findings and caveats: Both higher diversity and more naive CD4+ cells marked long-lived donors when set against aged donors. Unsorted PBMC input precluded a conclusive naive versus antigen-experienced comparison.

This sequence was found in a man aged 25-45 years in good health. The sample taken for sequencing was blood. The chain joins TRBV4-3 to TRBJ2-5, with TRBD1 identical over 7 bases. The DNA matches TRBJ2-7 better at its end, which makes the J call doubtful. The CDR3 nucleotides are TGCGCCAGCAGCTACCGACAGGGTTCAGGGTACGAGCAGTACTTC. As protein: CASSYRQGSGYEQYF.